A single T cell receptor beta chain is shown here with its context. Its antigen is unidentified. The germline gives CDR1 LNHDA, CDR2 SQIVND (reference sequence). Trimming removed 4 bases from V and 0 bases from J; junction bases left unmatched: 6. CDR3 length: 16 residues. Libraries were prepared by immunoSEQ multiplex PCR; TCRdb keeps only in-frame clonotypes and omits some of them. Found here are about 180,000 clones, 85% of them singletons; the top ten hold roughly 15%. The sample comes from a study of cytomegalovirus exposure and HLA in healthy donors. Regarding the study as a whole: Reported performance of the classifier showed diagnosis of cytomegalovirus status with high specificity and sensitivity. That first-cohort TCR clusters tended to co-occur in the 130 or so validation repertoires was found in a later analysis. A list of 164 TCR beta chains associated with cytomegalovirus was given.

The sequenced material came from PBMCs. This receptor was taken from a man between 18 and 35 years old in good health and CMV-seropositive. The chain has TRBV19 and TRBJ2-1; 7 nucleotides match TRBD2. CDR3 sequence (DNA): TGTGCCAGTAGTACTGGGACTACCCGCTCCTACAATGAGCAGTTCTTC. Protein: CASSTGTTRSYNEQFF.